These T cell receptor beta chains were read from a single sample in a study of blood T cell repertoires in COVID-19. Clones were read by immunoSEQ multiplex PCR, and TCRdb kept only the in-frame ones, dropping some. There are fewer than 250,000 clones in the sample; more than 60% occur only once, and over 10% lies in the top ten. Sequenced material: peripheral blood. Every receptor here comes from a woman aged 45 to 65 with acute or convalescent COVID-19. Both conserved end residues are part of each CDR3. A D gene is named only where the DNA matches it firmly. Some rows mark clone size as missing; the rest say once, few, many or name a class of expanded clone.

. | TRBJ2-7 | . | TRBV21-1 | CASSKANRGRVYEQYF | TGTGCCAGCAGCAAGGCCAACAGGGGTAGGGTGTACGAGCAGTACTTC
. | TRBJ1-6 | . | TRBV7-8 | CASSLHRNSPLHF | TGTGCCAGCAGCTTACACAGAAACTCACCCCTCCACTTT
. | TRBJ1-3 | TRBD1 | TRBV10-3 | CAISGDRSNTIYF | TGTGCCATCAGTGGGGACAGGTCAAACACCATATATTTT
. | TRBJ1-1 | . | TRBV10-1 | CASSPAGREAFF | TGCGCCAGCAGTCCTGCCGGTCGAGAAGCTTTCTTT
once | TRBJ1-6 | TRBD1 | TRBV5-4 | CASSQGQGARSPLHF | TGTGCCAGCAGCCAGGGACAGGGGGCGCGGTCACCCCTCCACTTT
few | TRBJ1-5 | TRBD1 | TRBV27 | CASSDTGGSQPQHF | TGTGCCAGCAGTGACACAGGGGGCAGTCAGCCCCAGCATTTT
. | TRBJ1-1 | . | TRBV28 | CASSLLVEGAEAFF | TGTGCCAGCAGTTTATTAGTAGAGGGGGCTGAAGCTTTCTTT
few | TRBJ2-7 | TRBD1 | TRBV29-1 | CSVAEGAEQYF | TGCAGCGTCGCCGAGGGGGCCGAGCAGTACTTC
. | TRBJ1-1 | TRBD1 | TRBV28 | CASSSDRGNTEAFF | TGTGCCAGCAGTTCCGACAGGGGGAACACTGAAGCTTTCTTT
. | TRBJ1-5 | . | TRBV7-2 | CASSARTGQPQHF | TGTGCCAGCAGCGCCCGAACAGGTCAGCCCCAGCATTTT
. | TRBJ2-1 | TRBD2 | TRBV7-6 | CASSLRGTSGSNEQFF | TGTGCCAGCAGCTTGAGGGGGACTAGCGGGAGTAATGAGCAGTTCTTC
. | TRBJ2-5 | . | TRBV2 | CASSEGSLGTQYF | TGTGCCAGCAGTGAGGGCAGCCTGGGGACCCAGTACTTC
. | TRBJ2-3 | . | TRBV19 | CASSITITSTDTQYF | TGTGCCAGTAGTATAACTATCACTAGCACAGATACGCAGTATTTT
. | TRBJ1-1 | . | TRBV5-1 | CASSLSGWDTEAFF | TGCGCCAGCAGCTTGTCAGGGTGGGACACTGAAGCTTTCTTT
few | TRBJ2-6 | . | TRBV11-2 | CASSFTGGPQPVLTF | TGTGCCAGCAGCTTTACGGGGGGCCCTCAACCCGTCCTGACTTTC
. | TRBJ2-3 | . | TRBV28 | CASSLISKPDTQYF | TGTGCCAGCAGTTTAATCTCTAAACCAGATACGCAGTATTTT
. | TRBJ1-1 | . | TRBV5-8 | CASSPGPYTEAFF | TGTGCCAGCAGCCCTGGCCCTTACACTGAAGCTTTCTTT